The 11 T cell receptor beta chains given below trace back to one sample, sequenced in a study of blood T cell repertoires in COVID-19 (dated by TCRdb to 2018 to 2021). The protocol used for the library was the immunoSEQ multiplex PCR assay. Held by TCRdb, this immuneACCESS table contains in-frame sequences only and omits some clones. Under half of the omission traces to an unresolved V gene where checked; the cause of the rest is unknown. This sample comprises roughly 250,000 clones, 88% of them detected only once. The ten largest clones take up 0.9% to 1% of the sample. The sequenced material came from peripheral blood. Receptor source: a woman aged 40-49 years who had recovered from COVID-19.

This chain connects TRBV24-1 to TRBJ1-1, with TRBD1 matching 8 bases. The germline V gene encodes CDR1 KGHDR and CDR2 SFDVKD. V lost 7 bases and J lost 4; bases outside the gene matches: 7. This CDR3 contains 14 residues. The DNA of the CDR3 is TGTGCCACCAGAACAACAGGGGGGAGCACTGAAGCTTTCTTT. Its translation is CATRTTGGSTEAFF.

This rearrangement joins TRBV28 to TRBJ1-4; D perhaps matches TRBD1 (5 bases). CDR1 is MDHEN and CDR2 is SYDVKM in the germline V gene. Trimming removed 6 bases from V and 3 bases from J, with 11 bases in between. CDR3 length: 14 residues. The CDR3 nucleotides are TGTGCCAGCAGGTGGGGGAGGGCTAATGAAAAACTGTTTTTT. Translating it yields CASRWGRANEKLFF.

The rearrangement uses TRBV30 and TRBJ2-3; the D is unclear. Germline V CDR1 and CDR2: GTSNPN, SVGIG (reference sequence). Deletions cut 1 base from V and 2 bases from J, with 10 bases between. The CDR3 loop spans 14 amino acids. CDR3 protein: CAWSGPGPTDTQYF. CDR3 DNA sequence: TGTGCCTGGAGTGGGCCTGGCCCCACAGATACGCAGTATTTT. The complete variable domain, with remaining parts taken from reference TRBV30 and TRBJ2-3, reads SQTIHQWPATLVQPVGSPLSLECTVEGTSNPNLYWYRQAAGRGLQLLFYSVGIGQISSEVPQNLSASRPQDRQFILSSKKLLLSDSGFYLCAWSGPGPTDTQYFGPGTRLTVL.

The chain carries TRBV7-3 and TRBJ2-1; 8 positions match TRBD2. The V gene end was trimmed by 4 bases and the J gene end by 3 bases; junction bases not matched to a gene: 11. This CDR3 spans 17 amino acids. In germline, CDR1 is SGHTA, CDR2 FQGTGA. The CDR3 DNA follows: TGTGCCAGCAGCTCGAGAGCGGGAGACCCCTTCTACAATGAGCAGTTCTTC. Encoded protein: CASSSRAGDPFYNEQFF.

This chain joins TRBV10-1 and TRBJ2-1; 7 bases agree with TRBD2. J was trimmed by 6 bases and V by 8 bases; bases with no gene match: 7. From germline, CDR1 is WNHNN and CDR2 SYGVQD (reference sequence). The CDR3 sequence is 13 residues long. CDR3 in amino acids: CASGAGALNEQFF. As DNA, the CDR3 is TGCGCCAGCGGGGCGGGAGCCCTCAATGAGCAGTTCTTC.

The chain couples TRBV7-8 to TRBJ1-2; 7 nucleotides line up with TRBD1. The J segment lost 6 bases and the V segment lost 5 bases, leaving 3 bases of the junction unmatched. The CDR3 consists of 12 residues. Germline loops: CDR1 SGHVS, CDR2 FQNEAQ. Here the CDR3 reads CASSRDRDGYTF. The DNA of the CDR3 is TGTGCCAGCAGCCGGGACAGAGATGGCTACACCTTC.

V usage is TRBV19 and J usage is TRBJ1-1; D is perhaps TRBD1 (5 bases). The germline CDR1 and CDR2 sequences are LNHDA and SQIVND (reference sequence). Trimming took off 1 base at V and 10 bases at J, with 10 bases between the two ends. The CDR3 is made up of 12 amino acids. CDR3 in amino acids: CASSIAAGGAFF. In DNA, the CDR3 is TGTGCCAGTAGTATAGCTGCCGGGGGAGCTTTCTTT.

This clone was seen a few times. V gene TRBV5-8 combines with J gene TRBJ1-2; D perhaps matches TRBD1 (6 bases). Germline CDR1 is SGHTS and CDR2 is YDEGEE. This CDR3 spans 14 amino acids. Trimming removed 2 bases at V and 6 bases at J, with 14 bases between. Written as DNA, the CDR3 is TGTGCCAGCAGCTTCCCCCAGGGGAGTCATGGCTACACCTTC. It codes for CASSFPQGSHGYTF. Full variable domain (missing parts from reference TRBV5-8 and TRBJ1-2): EAGVTQSPTHLIKTRGQQATLRCSPISGHTSVYWYQQALGLGLQFLLWYDEGEERNRGNFPPRFSGRQFPNYSSELNVNALELEDSALYLCASSFPQGSHGYTFGSGTRLTVV.

The J gene is TRBJ2-1, the V gene TRBV5-4, with 8 positions matching TRBD2. The CDR3 contains 14 residues. V lost 4 bases, J lost 0 bases, and 0 bases stayed unmatched. Germline V gene sequence: CDR1 SGHNT, CDR2 YYREEE (reference sequence). Written as DNA, the CDR3 is TGTGCCAGCAGCCGGGGGGGCTCCTACAATGAGCAGTTCTTC. Protein product: CASSRGGSYNEQFF.

The V gene is TRBV2, the J gene TRBJ2-7; a weak D match, TRBD1 (5 bases). The germline V and J ends were trimmed by 7 bases and 2 bases, with 9 bases remaining between them. This CDR3 comprises 12 residues. In germline, CDR1 is SNHLY, CDR2 FYNNEI. The chain's CDR3 is CASTGLTYEQYF. CDR3 bases: TGTGCCAGCACAGGGCTGACCTACGAGCAGTACTTC.

The V gene is TRBV3-1 (or the pseudogene TRBV3-2), the J gene TRBJ1-1, with D possibly matching TRBD1 (5 bases). There are 14 residues in the CDR3. V shed 3 bases and J shed 1 base, with 9 bases lying between them. Germline V gives CDR1 LGHDT, CDR2 YNNKEL (reference sequence). CDR3 sequence reads: CASSQGGANTEAFF. The DNA for the CDR3 is TGTGCCAGCAGCCAGGGGGGAGCGAACACTGAAGCTTTCTTT.